This T cell receptor (beta chain) was obtained from a study of blood T cell repertoires in COVID-19. Turning to the study itself: Acute and convalescent COVID-19 samples came from the United States, Italy and Spain.

Original data processing: The assay estimated nucleated cells by amplifying reference gene primers. Method: immunoSEQ multiplex PCR; TCRdb's copy keeps in-frame clones and lacks some. Clonal size and the V and J genes are those of that table, whereas D and trimming came from the DNA. The table has 150,000 to 200,000 clones, about 89% seen once; the top ten hold approximately 3%. The clonotype originates from a man in his 60s with acute or convalescent COVID-19. Sequencing was performed on peripheral blood.

This CDR3 is CASSQERSRGWEKLFF. CDR3 sequence (DNA): TGCGCCAGCAGCCAAGAACGAAGCCGGGGTTGGGAAAAACTGTTTTTT. J is TRBJ1-4 and V is TRBV4-3, with D unresolved. CDR3 length equals 16 residues. CDR1 is LGHNA and CDR2 is YSLEER in the germline V gene. Deletions cut 0 bases from V and 8 bases from J, with 16 bases between.